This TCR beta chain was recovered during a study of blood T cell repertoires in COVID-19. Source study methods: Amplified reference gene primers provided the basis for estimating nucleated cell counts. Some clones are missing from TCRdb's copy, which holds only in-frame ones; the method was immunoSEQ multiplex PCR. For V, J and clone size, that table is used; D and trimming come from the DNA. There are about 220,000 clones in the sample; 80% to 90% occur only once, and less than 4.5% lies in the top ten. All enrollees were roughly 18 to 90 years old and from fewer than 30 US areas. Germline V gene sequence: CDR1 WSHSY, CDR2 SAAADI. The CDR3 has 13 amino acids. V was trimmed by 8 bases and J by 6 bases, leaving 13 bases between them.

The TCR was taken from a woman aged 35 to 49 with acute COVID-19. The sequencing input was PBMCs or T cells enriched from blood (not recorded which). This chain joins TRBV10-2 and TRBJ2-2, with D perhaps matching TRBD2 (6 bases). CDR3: CASSYGGAGELFF. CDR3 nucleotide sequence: TGCGCCAGCTCCTACGGAGGGGCCGGGGAGCTGTTTTTT.